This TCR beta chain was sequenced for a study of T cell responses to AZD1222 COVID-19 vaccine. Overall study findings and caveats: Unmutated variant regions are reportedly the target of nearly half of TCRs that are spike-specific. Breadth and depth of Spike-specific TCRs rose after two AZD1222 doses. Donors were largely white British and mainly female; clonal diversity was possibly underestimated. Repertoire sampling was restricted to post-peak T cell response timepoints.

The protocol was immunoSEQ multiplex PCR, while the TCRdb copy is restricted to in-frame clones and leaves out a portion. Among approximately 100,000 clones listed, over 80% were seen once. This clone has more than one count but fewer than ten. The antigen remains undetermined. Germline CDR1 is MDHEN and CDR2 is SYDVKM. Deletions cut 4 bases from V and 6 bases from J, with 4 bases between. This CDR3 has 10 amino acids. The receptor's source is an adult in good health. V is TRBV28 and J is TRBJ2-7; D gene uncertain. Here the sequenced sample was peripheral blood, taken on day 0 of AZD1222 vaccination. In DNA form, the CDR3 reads TGTGCCAGCAGTTACTCCGAGCAGTACTTC. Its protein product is CASSYSEQYF.